The source of this T cell receptor (beta chain) is a study of T cells in Graves' hyperthyroidism and ophthalmopathy (dated by TCRdb to between 2018 and 2020). About the study as a whole: Peripheral blood was sampled at the time of initial diagnosis, prior to any treatment. To identify distinguishing TCR V-J signatures, a discovery cohort of 100 or so patients was used, comprising 43 with Graves' ophthalmopathy and 57 with stable Graves' hyperthyroidism. Whether ophthalmopathy could be predicted prospectively was tested in an independent validation cohort made up of roughly 19 hyperthyroidism patients plus 17 patients who later progressed to ophthalmopathy. For training and testing, the 80 to 100 patients in the discovery cohort were randomly divided in a 7:3 ratio. In addition, the study compared T-cell repertoires in thyroid tissue and in blood from five or six Graves' hyperthyroidism patients. Once sampling was done, hyperthyroidism patients were given methimazole at a starting dose of 30 mg daily, whereas ophthalmopathy patients were given high-dose intravenous methylprednisolone. TCR Vbeta CDR3 sequencing of roughly 140 peripheral blood samples (roughly 41 ophthalmopathy, 75 hyperthyroidism and roughly 17 progressor patients) is reported in the paper. Broad study findings and their caveats: Sample size was not statistically predetermined, and blinding of investigators to group allocation was not performed. A model built on a 13 V-J signature distinguished ophthalmopathy from stable hyperthyroidism, reaching 85% to 90% sensitivity and around 81% specificity in cross-validation and 80%/75% in testing. Most expanded thyroid clonotypes (frequency above 0.001) were also found in blood, which suggests that blood repertoires may mirror thyroid immune responses. In validation, the model predicted progression to ophthalmopathy with 55% to 71% sensitivity and around 72% specificity, a median of about six months before onset.

Amplification of TCR beta CDR3 regions was carried out from RNA transcripts. The first round of RT-PCR for the TCR CDR3 was performed with the HTBI primer set and the Qiagen OneStep RT-PCR kit. The libraries were constructed in a second round of multiplex PCR and then size-selected and purified. Libraries were sequenced paired-end with 100 bp reads on an Illumina HiSeq2000. The authors processed their data as follows. Raw data were processed with SOAPnuke, discarding reads with adapters, uncalled bases, mean Phred below 15, or no exact constant-primer or identifier match. COPE v1.2.5 was used to merge high-quality paired reads, and clonotypes were defined as unique nucleotide sequences. MiTCR v1.1 was used to align the clonotypes against IMGT TRBV, TRBD and TRBJ reference segments. The analysis was restricted to V-J combinations with a frequency above 0.0001, which together covered roughly 99% of the repertoires. A TCS score was defined as the ratio of F50 (clonal expansion) to E x V (chaos), with BLOSUM62-based TCRdist applied between CDR3 peptides within each V-J. Welch's t-statistics and random forest reduced some 510 V-J features to roughly 13, which were used in a naive Bayes classifier (R e1071). The Morisita-Horn index was used to measure how similar the thyroid and blood repertoires were. Using fastp trimming at Q25 and MiXCR clonotype assembly, TCRdb reanalyzed the public sequencing data and kept in-frame beta chains. Each record represents a unique CDR3 protein, reported with the most common genes and DNA among its rows. These V and J calls derive from TCRdb rather than the authors' analysis. This sample has hundreds of thousands of distinct CDR3 sequences in its table, and about two fifths of those were observed once. Around 9.3% of the sample is in the top ten clones.

Trimming at the junction amounts to 7 bases on V and 2 bases on J, and the germline ends lie 17 bases apart. Reading the germline V gene gives CDR1 SQVTM and CDR2 ANQGSEA. The CDR3, from cysteine to phenylalanine, totals 14 residues. This entry keeps only the CDR3 DNA: 42 bases, framed from base 1. This clonotype occurred many times. Its antigen remains undetermined. No clone much larger than this one lies a single base away; base qualities are absent. Stable Graves' hyperthyroidism was defined as the absence of progression to ophthalmopathy over 18 months of follow-up. Hyperthyroidism patients were aged 18 to 65 years and newly diagnosed, with disease duration of less than 2 months. Any patient with an uncontrolled infection, another autoimmune disease, pregnancy or lactation was excluded. Diagnoses were established on the basis of clinical symptoms, serum thyroxine and TRAb, thyroid ultrasound, and orbital computed tomography. Ficoll-Paque density gradient centrifugation was used to isolate PBMCs from about 10 ml of fresh peripheral blood. Total RNA was extracted with Trizol reagent, and quality was checked on an Agilent 2100 Bioanalyzer.

This TCR was sampled from a man aged 18 to 29 with Graves' hyperthyroidism. The chain employs TRBV29-1 and TRBJ1-2; TRBD1 could be the D gene, as 6 bases match. Sequencing was done on a sample of blood. The nucleotide sequence is TGCAGCGCGGAGGGGGGGGCAGGGAACTATGGCTACACCTTC. The translation is CSAEGGAGNYGYTF.